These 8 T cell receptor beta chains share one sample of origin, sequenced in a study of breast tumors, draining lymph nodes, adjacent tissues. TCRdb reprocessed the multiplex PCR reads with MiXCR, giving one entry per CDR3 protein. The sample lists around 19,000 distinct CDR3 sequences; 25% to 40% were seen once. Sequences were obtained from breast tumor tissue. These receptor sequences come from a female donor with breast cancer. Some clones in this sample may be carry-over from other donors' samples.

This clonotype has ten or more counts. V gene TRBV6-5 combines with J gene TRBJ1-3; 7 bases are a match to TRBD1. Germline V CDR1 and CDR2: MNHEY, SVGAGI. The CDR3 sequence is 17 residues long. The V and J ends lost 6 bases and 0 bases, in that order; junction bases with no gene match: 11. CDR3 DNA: TGTGCCAGCAGCCCCGAAGGACAGGCTAGCTCTGGAAACACCATATATTTT. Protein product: CASSPEGQASSGNTIYF.

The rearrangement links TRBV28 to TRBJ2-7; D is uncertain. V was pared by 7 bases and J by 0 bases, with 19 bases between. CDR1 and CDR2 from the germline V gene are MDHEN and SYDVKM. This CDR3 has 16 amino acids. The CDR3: CASNELWAVISYEQYF. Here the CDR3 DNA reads TGTGCCAGCAATGAGCTTTGGGCGGTTATCTCCTACGAGCAGTACTTC.

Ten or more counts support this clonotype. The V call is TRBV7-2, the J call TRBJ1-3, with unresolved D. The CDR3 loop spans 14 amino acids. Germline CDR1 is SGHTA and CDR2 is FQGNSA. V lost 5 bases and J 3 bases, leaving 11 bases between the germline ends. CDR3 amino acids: CASSPSGIGNTIYF. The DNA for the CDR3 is TGTGCCAGCAGCCCGAGTGGGATTGGAAACACCATATATTTT.

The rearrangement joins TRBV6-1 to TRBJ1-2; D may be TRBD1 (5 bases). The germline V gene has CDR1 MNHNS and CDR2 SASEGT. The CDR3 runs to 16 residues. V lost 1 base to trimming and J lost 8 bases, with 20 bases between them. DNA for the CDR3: TGTGCCAGCAGTGAAGGGGGCGTTGTCTCGGGCCGAGGCTACACCTTC. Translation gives CASSEGGVVSGRGYTF.

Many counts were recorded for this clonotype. CDR3 sequence: CSARWGYEQYF. As DNA, the CDR3 is TGCAGTGCCAGATGGGGATACGAGCAGTACTTC. This chain uses TRBV20-1 with TRBJ2-7; D not resolved. Trimming pared 6 bases from V and 4 bases from J, leaving 10 bases between. The CDR3 has 11 residues. Germline assignment: CDR1 DFQATT and CDR2 SNEGSKA (reference sequence).

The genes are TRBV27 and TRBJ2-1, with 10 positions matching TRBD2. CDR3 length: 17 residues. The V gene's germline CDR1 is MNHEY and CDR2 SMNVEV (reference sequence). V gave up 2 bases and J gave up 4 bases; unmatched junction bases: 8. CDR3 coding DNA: TGTGCCAGCAGTTTAAGGGGGCGGACTAGCGGTTACAATGAGCAGTTCTTC. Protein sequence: CASSLRGRTSGYNEQFF.

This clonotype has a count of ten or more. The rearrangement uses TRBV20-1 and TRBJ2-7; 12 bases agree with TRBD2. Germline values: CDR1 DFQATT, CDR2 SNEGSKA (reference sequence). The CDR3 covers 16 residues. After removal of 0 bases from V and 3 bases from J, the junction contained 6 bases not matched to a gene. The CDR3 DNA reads TGCAGTGCTAGAGAAAGGACTAGCGGGATAATCTACGAGCAGTACTTC. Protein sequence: CSARERTSGIIYEQYF.

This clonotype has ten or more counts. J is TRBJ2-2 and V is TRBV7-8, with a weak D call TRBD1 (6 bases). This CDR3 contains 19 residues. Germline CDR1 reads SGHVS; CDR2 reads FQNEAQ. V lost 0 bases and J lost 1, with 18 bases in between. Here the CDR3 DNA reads TGTGCCAGCAGCTTAGCGCTTGTCCTATCCAGGGGGAACACCGGGGAGCTGTTTTTT. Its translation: CASSLALVLSRGNTGELFF.